Below, 12 T cell receptor beta chains from the same sample are listed, as sequenced in a study of Ad26.COV2.S vaccination and SARS-CoV-2 variants. Sequencing was performed with immunoSEQ multiplex PCR; in TCRdb, only in-frame clones are kept and a portion is missing. The sample has about 440,000 clones, about nine tenths seen once. Specified treatment: roughly 20 received Ad26.COV2.S at low or high dose, single or two shots; about 5 received placebo; per-sample allocation not given. At day 63 after the first vaccine or placebo injection, samples were drawn. The starting material was peripheral blood, obtained in a trial of Ad26.COV2.S vaccine versus placebo. All receptors come from a person aged 18-65 years who received the Ad26.COV2.S COVID-19 vaccine or a placebo.

The chain recombines TRBV4-2 with TRBJ2-1; a weak D match, TRBD2 (6 bases). Germline loops: CDR1 LGHNA, CDR2 YNFKEQ. This CDR3 region has 17 residues. Trimming pared 0 bases from V and 8 bases from J, leaving 20 bases between. The chain's CDR3 is CASSQDRGTGVGDEQFF. The DNA for the CDR3 is TGTGCCAGCAGCCAAGATCGGGGGACGGGAGTGGGAGATGAGCAGTTCTTC.

This sequence joins TRBV5-1 and TRBJ2-1; either TRBD1 or TRBD2 may fit D (5 bases each). The CDR3 has 15 residues. From germline, CDR1 is SGHRS and CDR2 YFSETQ. Deletions cut 3 bases from V and 6 bases from J, with 16 bases between. Written as DNA, the CDR3 is TGCGCCAGCAGCTCCGGGACCAGGGCGGGCAATGAGCAGTTCTTC. Protein product: CASSSGTRAGNEQFF.

This clone came up a few times. The chain employs TRBV7-2 and TRBJ2-7; 10 bases are a match to TRBD2. V trimming: 5 bases; J trimming: 4 bases; junction bases outside the gene matches: 5. CDR1 is SGHTA, CDR2 FQGNSA, per germline. The CDR3 is made up of 14 amino acids. CDR3: CASSPSGRGYEQYF. The CDR3 nucleotides read TGTGCCAGCAGCCCCAGCGGGAGGGGATACGAGCAGTACTTC. Combining the CDR3 with reference TRBV7-2 and TRBJ2-7 gives the whole variable domain GAGVSQSPSNKVTEKGKDVELRCDPISGHTALYWYRQSLGQGLEFLIYFQGNSAPDKSGLPSDRFSAERTGGSVSTLTIQRTQQEDSAVYLCASSPSGRGYEQYFGPGTRLTVT.

This clone appeared once. V and J are TRBV30 and TRBJ1-4; no reliable D call. Germline V lookup: CDR1 GTSNPN, CDR2 SVGIG (reference sequence). The V and J ends lost 0 bases and 4 bases respectively, with 15 bases between them. The CDR3 extends over 16 amino acids. The chain's CDR3 is CAWSVPSGRSNEKLFF. CDR3 coding DNA: TGTGCCTGGAGTGTACCCTCCGGCAGGAGTAATGAAAAACTGTTTTTT.

V is TRBV28 and J is TRBJ1-3, with no clear D. V shed 3 bases and J shed 5 bases, with 5 bases lying between them. This CDR3 comprises 12 residues. The V gene's germline CDR1 is MDHEN and CDR2 SYDVKM. The CDR3 protein is CASSLDRNTIYF. CDR3 DNA sequence: TGTGCCAGCAGTTTGGATAGAAACACCATATATTTT.

J is TRBJ1-2 and V is TRBV5-8; D is ambiguous. The V end lost 0 bases, the J end lost 8 bases, and 5 bases lay between the germline ends. CDR3 length: 11 residues. Germline CDR1 SGHTS, CDR2 YDEGEE. CDR3 sequence: CASSLVVGYTF. CDR3 coding DNA: TGTGCCAGCAGCTTGGTGGTCGGCTACACCTTC. Together with reference TRBV5-8 and TRBJ1-2, the CDR3 gives the full variable domain: EAGVTQSPTHLIKTRGQQATLRCSPISGHTSVYWYQQALGLGLQFLLWYDEGEERNRGNFPPRFSGRQFPNYSSELNVNALELEDSALYLCASSLVVGYTFGSGTRLTVV.

This chain joins TRBV6-6 and TRBJ1-5; TRBD1 aligns across 7 bases. V lost 6 bases and J lost 5; bases outside the gene matches: 10. CDR3 length: 15 residues. Germline CDR1 MNHNY, CDR2 SVGAGI (reference sequence). The CDR3 protein is CASRGQVGSHQPQHF. The CDR3 region has the DNA TGTGCCAGCAGAGGACAGGTTGGGTCCCATCAGCCCCAGCATTTT.

Only one count was recorded for this clone. At one of its ends the junction is not consistent with the germline gene, which may arise from a read error. V usage is TRBV7-7 and J usage is TRBJ2-5; 7 nucleotides match TRBD2. The CDR3 contains 16 residues. CDR1 is SSHAT and CDR2 is FNYEAQ in the germline V gene (reference sequence). The CDR3 DNA reads as TGTGCTAGCAGCCCTCGACTAGCCCGCGTCCAAGAGACCCAGTACTTC. Translating it yields CASSPRLARVQETQYF.

V usage is TRBV9 and J usage is TRBJ1-3; tentative D call: TRBD1 (5 bases). Germline V gene sequence: CDR1 SGDLS, CDR2 YYNGEE. This CDR3 contains 17 residues. V was clipped by 4 bases and J by 0 bases, with 17 bases between them. The CDR3 DNA follows: TGTGCCAGCAGCCCAGGACACCCGACCTTCTCTGGAAACACCATATATTTT. This codes for CASSPGHPTFSGNTIYF.

The chain uses TRBV6-2 or TRBV6-3 and TRBJ2-6; D unresolved. The CDR3 has 15 residues. Trimming removed 0 bases from V and 0 bases from J, with 3 bases in between. The germline CDR1 and CDR2 sequences are MNHEY and SVGEGT. CDR3: CASSYSSSGANVLTF. The CDR3 DNA reads TGTGCCAGCAGTTACTCAAGCTCTGGGGCCAACGTCCTGACTTTC.

The chain is built from TRBV27 and TRBJ2-1; 8 bases line up with TRBD2. The V gene's germline CDR1 is MNHEY and CDR2 SMNVEV (reference sequence). The CDR3 sequence is 15 residues long. V gave up 6 bases and J gave up 0 bases; unmatched junction bases: 4. The CDR3 nucleotides are TGTGCCAGCAGCCTTAGCGGGGTCTCCTACAATGAGCAGTTCTTC. This sequence encodes CASSLSGVSYNEQFF.

The chain uses TRBV19 and TRBJ2-1, with TRBD2 identical over 8 bases. Germline V gene lookup returns CDR1 LNHDA and CDR2 SQIVND (reference sequence). The CDR3 spans 14 residues. V lost 6 bases, J lost 2 bases, and 3 bases stayed unmatched. CDR3 DNA sequence: TGTGCCAGTAGGAAGCGGGAGACCTACAATGAGCAGTTCTTC. It codes for CASRKRETYNEQFF.